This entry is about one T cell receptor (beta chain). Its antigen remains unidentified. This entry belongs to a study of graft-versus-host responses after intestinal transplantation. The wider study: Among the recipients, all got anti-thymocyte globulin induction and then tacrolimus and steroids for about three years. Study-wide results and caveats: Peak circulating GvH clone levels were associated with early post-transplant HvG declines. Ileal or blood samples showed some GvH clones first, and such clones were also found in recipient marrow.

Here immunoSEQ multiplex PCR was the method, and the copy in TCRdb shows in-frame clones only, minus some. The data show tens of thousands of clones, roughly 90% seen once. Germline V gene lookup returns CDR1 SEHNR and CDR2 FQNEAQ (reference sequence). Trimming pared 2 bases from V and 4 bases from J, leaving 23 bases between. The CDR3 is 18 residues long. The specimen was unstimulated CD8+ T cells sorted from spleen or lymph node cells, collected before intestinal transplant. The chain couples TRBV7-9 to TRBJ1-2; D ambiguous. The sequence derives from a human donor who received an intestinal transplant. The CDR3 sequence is CASSLHYPGVPLFYGYTF. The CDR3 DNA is TGTGCCAGCAGCTTACATTATCCAGGTGTGCCGCTTTTCTATGGCTACACCTTC. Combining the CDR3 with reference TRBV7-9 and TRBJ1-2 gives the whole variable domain DTGVSQNPRHKITKRGQNVTFRCDPISEHNRLYWYRQTLGQGPEFLTYFQNEAQLEKSRLLSDRFSAERPKGSFSTLEIQRTEQGDSAMYLCASSLHYPGVPLFYGYTFGSGTRLTVV.